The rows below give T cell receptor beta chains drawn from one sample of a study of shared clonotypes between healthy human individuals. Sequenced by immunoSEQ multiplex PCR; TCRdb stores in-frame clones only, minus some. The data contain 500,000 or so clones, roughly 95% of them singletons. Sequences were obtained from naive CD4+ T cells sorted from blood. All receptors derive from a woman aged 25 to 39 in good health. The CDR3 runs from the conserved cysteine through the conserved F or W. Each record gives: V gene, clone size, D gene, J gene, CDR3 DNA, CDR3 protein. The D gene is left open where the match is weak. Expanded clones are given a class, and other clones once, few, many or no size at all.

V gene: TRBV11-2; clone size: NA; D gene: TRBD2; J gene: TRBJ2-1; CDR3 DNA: TGTGCCAGCAGCTTAGGACTAGCGGGAGTAGGCAATGAGCAGTTCTTC; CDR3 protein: CASSLGLAGVGNEQFF
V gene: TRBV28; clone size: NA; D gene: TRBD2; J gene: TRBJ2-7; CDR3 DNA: TGTGCCAGCAGTTCCGGACTAGCGACGTCCTACGAGCAGTACTTC; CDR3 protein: CASSSGLATSYEQYF
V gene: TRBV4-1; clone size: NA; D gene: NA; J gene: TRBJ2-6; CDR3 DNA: TGCGCCAGCAGCCAAGCGGCAGGGTCTGGGGCCAACGTCCTGACTTTC; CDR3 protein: CASSQAAGSGANVLTF
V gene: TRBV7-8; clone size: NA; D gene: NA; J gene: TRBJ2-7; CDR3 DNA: TGTGCCAGCAGCTTAGTTGCCAGCGCCCACGAGCAGTACTTC; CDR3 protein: CASSLVASAHEQYF
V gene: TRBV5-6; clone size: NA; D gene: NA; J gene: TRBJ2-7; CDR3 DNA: TGTGCCAGCAGCTTGGGATCATTGAGCTCCTACGAGCAGTACTTC; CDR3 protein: CASSLGSLSSYEQYF
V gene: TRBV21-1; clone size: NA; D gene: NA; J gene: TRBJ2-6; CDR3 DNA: TGTGCCAGCAGGCCCGACAGGGGGCGTGACGTCCTGACTTTC; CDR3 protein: CASRPDRGRDVLTF
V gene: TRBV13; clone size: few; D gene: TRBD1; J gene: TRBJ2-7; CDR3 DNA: TGTGCCAGCAGCCATAGGGACAGCTACGAGCAGTACTTC; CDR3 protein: CASSHRDSYEQYF
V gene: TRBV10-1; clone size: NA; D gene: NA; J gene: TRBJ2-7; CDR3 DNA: TGCGCCAGCGGGGACTCTGACTACGAGCAGTACTTC; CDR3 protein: CASGDSDYEQYF
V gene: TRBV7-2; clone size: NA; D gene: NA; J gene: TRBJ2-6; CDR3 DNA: TGTGCCAGCAGCTTAATAAGAGGGGCCAACGTCCTGACTTTC; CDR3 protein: CASSLIRGANVLTF
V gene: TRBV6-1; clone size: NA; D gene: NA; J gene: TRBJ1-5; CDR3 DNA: TGTGCCAGCAGTGAGCAGGGGCCGGAGCAGCCCCAGCATTTT; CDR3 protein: CASSEQGPEQPQHF
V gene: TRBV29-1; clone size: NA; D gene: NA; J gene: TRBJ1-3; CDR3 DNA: TGCAGCGTCCAAGGGCCCTCTGGAAACACCATATATTTT; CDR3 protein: CSVQGPSGNTIYF
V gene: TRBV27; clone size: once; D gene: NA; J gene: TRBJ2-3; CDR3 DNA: TGTGCCAGCAGCTCCTCAAGGACAGCTACGCAGTATTTT; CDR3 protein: CASSSSRTATQYF
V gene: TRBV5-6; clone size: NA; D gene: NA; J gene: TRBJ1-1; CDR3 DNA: TGTGCCAGCAGCTTTTCCCCGGGGACTGAAGCTTTCTTT; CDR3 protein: CASSFSPGTEAFF
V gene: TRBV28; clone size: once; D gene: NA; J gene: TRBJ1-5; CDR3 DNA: TGTGCCAGCAGTTTATCCCATCAGCCCCAGCATTTT; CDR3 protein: CASSLSHQPQHF
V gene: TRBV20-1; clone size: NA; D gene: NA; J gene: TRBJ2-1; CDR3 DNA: TGCAGTGCTAGTACCCATGAGCAGTTCTTC; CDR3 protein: CSASTHEQFF